This entry is about one T cell receptor beta chain. Its matching antigen is unknown. The data were obtained in a study of a mutant IDH1 vaccine in newly diagnosed glioma. CDR1 MNHEY and CDR2 SMNVEV come from the germline V gene (reference sequence). With 5 bases removed from V and 0 bases from J, the gap between germline ends came to 19 bases. This CDR3 is 18 amino acids long. Time point: week 47, end of study. The vaccine gave 300 ug of a 20-mer mutant IDH1 peptide subcutaneously per dose. Across weeks 1, 3, 5, 7, 11, 15, 19 and 23, patients received a vaccination each time, eight in all. Donors' newly diagnosed IDH1-mutant WHO grade 3 or 4 astrocytomas lacked nuclear ATRX. The assay was immunoSEQ multiplex PCR, and TCRdb's table has in-frame clones only and misses some. The table includes tens of thousands of clones, around 60% detected once.

The sample consisted of peripheral blood mononuclear cells (PBMCs), taken from a glioma patient whose treatment included an IDH1 peptide vaccine. The chain recombines TRBV27 with TRBJ2-2; D remains unclear. This clonotype originated in a man in his forties with glioma. Some clones in this sample may be carry-over from other donors' samples. In DNA form, the CDR3 reads TGTGCCAGCAGTCGCCGGGCCCCCGTTTCCTCGAACACCGGGGAGCTGTTTTTT. It encodes CASSRRAPVSSNTGELFF.